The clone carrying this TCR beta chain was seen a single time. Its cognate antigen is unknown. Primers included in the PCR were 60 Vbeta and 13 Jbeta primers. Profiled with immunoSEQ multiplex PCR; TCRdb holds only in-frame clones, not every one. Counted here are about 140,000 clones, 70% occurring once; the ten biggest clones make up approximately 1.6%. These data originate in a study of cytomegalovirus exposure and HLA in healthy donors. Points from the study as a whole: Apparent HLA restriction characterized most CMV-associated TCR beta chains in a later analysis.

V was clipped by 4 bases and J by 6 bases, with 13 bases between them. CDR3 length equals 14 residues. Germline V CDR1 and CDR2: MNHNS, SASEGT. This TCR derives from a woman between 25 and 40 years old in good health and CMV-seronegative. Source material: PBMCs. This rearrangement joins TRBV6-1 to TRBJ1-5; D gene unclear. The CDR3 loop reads CASSVSGEGQPQHF. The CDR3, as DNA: TGTGCCAGCAGTGTCTCAGGTGAAGGTCAGCCCCAGCATTTT.